This entry lists 19 T cell receptor delta chains sequenced from one sample in a study of gamma-delta T cells after stem cell transplantation. TCRdb reprocessed the RT-PCR reads through CATT. The sample comprises approximately 660 delta-chain clones, around 6% of which are singletons, and 55% rests with the top ten. Sequencing used gamma-delta T cells. The receptor source for this set is a human donor. It is not recorded whose cells these are; they may come from a transplant donor.

In this sample, this clone turned up a few times. The chain employs TRDV1 and TRDJ1, with 11 positions matching TRDD3. The CDR3 extends over 23 amino acids. The ends lost 5 bases at V and 0 bases at J; junction bases unmatched: 26. CDR1 is TSWWSYY, CDR2 QGS, per germline. CDR3: CALGISQIPILGDRSTYTDKLIF. The DNA of the CDR3 is TGTGCTCTTGGGATTTCCCAAATCCCCATACTGGGGGATAGGTCCACGTACACCGATAAACTCATCTTT.

Comments on this clone: A far larger clone is only one base removed, so a read error is likely. The sample carries other DNA sequences with the same CDR3. J is TRDJ1 and V is TRDV2; D remains unclear. CDR1 is GEAIGNYY, CDR2 EKD, per germline. CDR3 length: 14 amino acids. This CDR3 reads CACDTIGATDKLIF. CDR3 bases: TGTGCCTGTGATACGATAGGGGCCACCGATAAGCTCATCTTT.

This clone was counted between two and nine times. A far larger clone is just one base off, so this is likely a read error. The identical CDR3 is also encoded by other nucleotide sequences in the sample. The chain combines TRDV1 with TRDJ4, with 9 bases matching TRDD3. The CDR3 is made up of 19 amino acids. Germline-derived CDR1 and CDR2 are TSWWSYY and QGS. The trim removed 3 bases at V and 0 bases at J, leaving 17 bases unmatched. CDR3 nucleotide sequence: TGTGCTCTTGGGGAGCTTCCCCGACTGGGGATACGCAAAACCAGACCCCTGATCTTT. Protein sequence: CALGELPRLGIRKTRPLIF.

The CDR3 loop reads CACDTISHGVYPSNNDKLIF. The DNA of the CDR3 is TGTGCCTGTGACACCATCTCGCATGGGGTCTACCCCTCCAACAACGATAAACTCATCTTT. The J gene was identified as TRDJ1, and no V gene was called; whether TRDD3, the table's D call, matches the DNA was not checked. The CDR3 covers 20 residues.

On this clone: The protein given by TCRdb reflects a much larger clone and differs at residue 10 from this DNA's translation, likely from a read error; the protein shown is the DNA's translation. The rearrangement joins TRAV29/DV5 to TRDJ1; 11 nucleotides align to TRDD3. With 0 bases clipped from V and 0 bases from J, the junction kept 28 bases outside the gene matches. The V gene's germline CDR1 is NSMFDY and CDR2 ISSIKDK. This CDR3 contains 24 residues. CDR3 residues: CAASVLLPRGWGIRDQPYTDKLIF. DNA for the CDR3: TGTGCAGCAAGCGTCCTCCTACCAAGAGGTTGGGGGATACGAGATCAACCGTACACCGATAAACTCATCTTT. Combining the CDR3 with reference TRAV29/DV5 and TRDJ1 gives the whole variable domain DQQVKQNSPSLSVQEGRISILNCDYTNSMFDYFLWYKKYPAEGPTFLISISSIKDKNEDGRFTVFLNKSAKHLSLHIVPSQPGDSAVYFCAASVLLPRGWGIRDQPYTDKLIFGKGTRVTVEP.

This clone turned up a few times. A read error likely explains this, since a far larger clone differs by one base. Other DNA sequences from this sample encode an identical CDR3 as well. The CDR3 sequence is CACDPVTGVSWDTRQMFF. As DNA, the CDR3 is TGTGCCTGTGACCCCGTTACGGGGGTCTCCTGGGACACCCGACAGATGTTTTTC. The chain is built from TRDV2 and TRDJ3; TRDD3 is a possible D gene (5 bases). Trimming left V 3 bases short and J 0 bases short, with 14 bases between. In germline, CDR1 is GEAIGNYY, CDR2 EKD. This CDR3 comprises 18 residues.

This clone was seen more than once but under ten times. TCRdb pairs this DNA with a much larger clone's protein that differs at residue 11, likely a read error; the protein shown was translated from the DNA. V usage is TRDV2 and J usage is TRDJ3; TRDD3 matches at 7 bases. The CDR3 sequence is 19 residues long. V dropped 0 bases and J dropped 2; count of bases not matched to a gene: 9. Germline CDR1 reads GEAIGNYY; CDR2 reads EKD. The CDR3 region is CACDTLLGTTPWDTRQMFF. CDR3 bases: TGTGCCTGTGACACCTTACTGGGGACCACCCCCTGGGACACCCGACAGATGTTTTTC.

The J gene is TRDJ1, the V gene TRDV1, with 9 bases lining up with TRDD3. TCRdb lists no J gene, so it was determined here by aligning the DNA to germline. J lost 4 bases, V lost 0 bases, and 42 bases had no gene match. The V gene's germline CDR1 is TSWWSYY and CDR2 QGS. The CDR3 consists of 28 residues. The CDR3 DNA follows: TGTGCTCTTGGGGAACTAAGGGGTACCAGTCTTGTTCAAAACAGATACTGGGGGACATCCCCCAACATCGATAAACTCATCTTT. This codes for CALGELRGTSLVQNRYWGTSPNIDKLIF.

This clone is hyperexpanded (1% or more). The sample has other DNA sequences that encode this CDR3 too. This chain joins TRDV2 and TRDJ1; D may be TRDD3 (5 bases). The length of the CDR3 is 15 residues. Trimming cost V 0 bases and J 0 bases, with 10 bases left between them. The germline gives CDR1 GEAIGNYY, CDR2 EKD. The CDR3 DNA follows: TGTGCCTGTGACACCGTGGGGAGAAACACCGATAAACTCATCTTT. Encoded protein: CACDTVGRNTDKLIF.

This clone was found a few times. One junction end does not reproduce the germline sequence, and a read error may be involved. The genes are TRDV2 and TRDJ1, with D maybe TRDD3 (5 bases). In germline, CDR1 is GEAIGNYY, CDR2 EKD. The CDR3 is 13 residues long. The CDR3 loop reads CACFQIQTDRLIF. In DNA form, the CDR3 reads TGTGCCTGCTTTCAGATACAGACCGATAGACTCATCTTT.

A remark on this clone: Only one base separates this from a far larger clonotype, so it likely reflects a read error. Other DNA sequences in the same sample also yield this CDR3. The chain is built from TRDV2 and TRDJ1, with D possibly being TRDD3 (5 bases). The CDR3 spans 18 residues. V gave up 0 bases and J gave up 0 bases, with 19 bases separating them. Germline loops: CDR1 GEAIGNYY, CDR2 EKD. The CDR3 nucleotides read TGTGCCTGTGACACCGTAGAATCGGGGACCGCGAACACCGATAAACTCATCTTT. Translated: CACDTVESGTANTDKLIF.

This clone was seen a few times. This likely came from a read error, as a far larger clone is one base away. V is TRDV1 and J is TRDJ1; 11 bases line up with TRDD3. Losses at the gene ends were 5 bases for V and 0 bases for J; bases not matched to a gene: 26. The CDR3 contains 23 residues. Germline CDR1 reads TSWWSYY; CDR2 reads QGS. CDR3 nucleotides: TGTGCTCTTGGGCCGTCCGGCTACGCCCCTCCATGGGGGATACGATTCTACACCGATAAACTCATCTTT. This sequence encodes CALGPSGYAPPWGIRFYTDKLIF.

This clone is labeled large (0.1 to 1%). Other DNA sequences in this sample translate to the same CDR3. The chain combines TRDV2 with TRDJ1, with TRDD3 identical over 10 bases. Germline CDR1 GEAIGNYY, CDR2 EKD. This CDR3 is built from 16 residues. The J segment lost 7 bases and the V segment lost 2 bases, leaving 12 bases of the junction unmatched. The CDR3 DNA is TGTGCCTGTGACAAGCTAGGAATGGGGGATACTTTTAAACTCATCTTT. Translation: CACDKLGMGDTFKLIF.

This clone counts as medium-sized. Since a far larger clone is one base different, this is likely a read error. The DNA for the CDR3 is TGTGCCTGTGACACCCCGGGGGATTTGTACACCGATAAACTCATCTTT. As protein: CACDTPGDLYTDKLIF. The rearrangement links TRDV2 to TRDJ1; 7 nucleotides align to TRDD3. V was clipped by 0 bases and J by 0 bases; unmatched bases: 6. In germline, CDR1 is GEAIGNYY, CDR2 EKD. The CDR3 covers 16 residues.

Regarding this clone: A read error likely explains why the TCRdb protein, taken from a much larger clone, differs from this DNA's translation at residue 5; the protein shown is translated from the DNA. V gene TRDV2 combines with J gene TRDJ1; 11 bases are shared with TRDD3. V was clipped by 3 bases and J by 5 bases; unmatched bases: 16. This CDR3 comprises 18 residues. CDR1 is GEAIGNYY and CDR2 is EKD in the germline V gene. The CDR3 nucleotides read TGTGCCTGTGACGCGATCGTGGGGGATACGCGGCTAAGAGATAAACTCATCTTT. This gives the protein CACDAIVGDTRLRDKLIF.

This clone came up a few times. V is TRAV29/DV5 and J is TRDJ1, with TRDD3 matching over 7 bases. No J gene is reported in TCRdb; it was inferred here by comparing the DNA with germline. Trimming removed 1 base from V and 4 bases from J; junction bases left unmatched: 31. Germline V gives CDR1 NSMFDY, CDR2 ISSIKDK. The CDR3 covers 22 residues. The CDR3 loop is CAASSKRRRTYWGSKGSDKLIF. CDR3 DNA sequence: TGTGCAGCAAGCTCTAAGCGAAGGAGAACTTACTGGGGATCTAAGGGGAGCGATAAACTCATCTTT.

This clone turned up a few times. The chain combines TRDV1 with TRDJ1, with D tentatively TRDD2 or TRDD3 (8 bases each). Germline V gene lookup returns CDR1 TSWWSYY and CDR2 QGS. Trimming left V 3 bases short and J 0 bases short, with 38 bases between. The CDR3 totals 24 residues. CDR3 in amino acids: CALGETNQDFLPWGRNSYTDKLIF. CDR3 in DNA: TGTGCTCTTGGGGAGACTAACCAAGACTTCCTACCCTGGGGGAGAAACTCGTACACCGATAAACTCATCTTT.

This clone was seen only a few times. The protein held in TCRdb is that of a much larger clone and does not match this DNA's translation at residue 8, likely because of a read error; the protein shown is translated from the DNA. The genes are TRDV2 and TRDJ1, with 8 bases identical to TRDD3. Losses at the gene ends were 0 bases for V and 7 bases for J; bases not matched to a gene: 21. CDR3 length: 19 residues. Germline loops: CDR1 GEAIGNYY, CDR2 EKD. Here the CDR3 DNA reads TGTGCCTGTGACACCGTACTTCCGGGGGATATCGGGGACGTCCGTAAACTCATCTTT. It translates to CACDTVLPGDIGDVRKLIF.

This clone is labeled as medium-sized (0.01 to 0.1%). The chain recombines TRDV2 with TRDJ3; the D gene is possibly TRDD3 (6 bases). Germline V CDR1 and CDR2: GEAIGNYY, EKD. V lost 0 bases to trimming and J lost 1 base, with 21 bases between them. This CDR3 spans 21 amino acids. The CDR3: CACDTPTTGSGLSWDTRQMFF. The CDR3 DNA reads as TGTGCCTGTGACACCCCAACTACTGGGTCTGGATTATCCTGGGACACCCGACAGATGTTTTTC.